This entry lists 14 T cell receptor beta chains sequenced from one sample in a study of OX40 agonist ivuxolimab in advanced cancers. Library preparation was by the immunoSEQ multiplex PCR assay. As stored in TCRdb, this immuneACCESS dataset retains in-frame rearrangements with V and J assigned. A fraction of the clones does not appear; measured against another copy, unresolved V genes explain less than half of the discrepancy, and the remainder lacks a known reason. The sample table records roughly 40,000 clones; about 82% of these occur just once. Jointly, the top ten make up about a fifth of the sample. The sequenced sample was CD4+ or CD8+ T cells sorted from blood, obtained in a trial of the OX40 agonist ivuxolimab. The receptors were sampled from an adult with an advanced solid tumor such as melanoma, head and neck, liver or kidney cancer.

The V and J genes are TRBV14 and TRBJ2-2; TRBD1 is a possible D gene (6 bases). The CDR3 is 19 residues long. Germline CDR1 reads SGHDN; CDR2 reads FVKESK. V lost 0 bases and J lost 6, with 23 bases in between. Here the CDR3 DNA reads TGTGCCAGCAGCCAAGATATACCCCCCACAGGGCCGGTCGCCGGGGAGCTGTTTTTT. Its translation: CASSQDIPPTGPVAGELFF.

This clone has just one count. The genes are TRBV11-2 and TRBJ1-3, with D unclear. The V end lost 4 bases, the J end lost 2 bases, and 15 bases lay between the germline ends. The germline gives CDR1 SGHAT, CDR2 FQNNGV. The CDR3 has 16 residues. This CDR3 reads CASSYRTHGPGNTIYF. DNA of the CDR3: TGTGCCAGCAGCTATCGGACCCATGGCCCTGGAAACACCATATATTTT.

The chain recombines TRBV5-4 with TRBJ1-3, with a weak D call TRBD1 (6 bases). The CDR3 has 13 amino acids. V was clipped by 3 bases and J by 8 bases, with 12 bases between them. Germline V gene sequence: CDR1 SGHNT, CDR2 YYREEE (reference sequence). CDR3: CASSWGGDDTIYF. DNA for the CDR3: TGTGCCAGCAGCTGGGGGGGCGACGACACCATATATTTT. Full variable domain (outside the CDR3, taken from reference TRBV5-4 and TRBJ1-3): ETGVTQSPTHLIKTRGQQVTLRCSSQSGHNTVSWYQQALGQGPQFIFQYYREEENGRGNFPPRFSGLQFPNYSSELNVNALELDDSALYLCASSWGGDDTIYFGEGSWLTVV.

The chain combines TRBV7-9 with TRBJ2-6; D call uncertain. The CDR3 runs 16 residues. Germline assignment: CDR1 SEHNR and CDR2 FQNEAQ (reference sequence). The ends were cut back, 1 base at V and 0 bases at J, with 7 bases in the middle. For the CDR3, the DNA is TGTGCCAGCAGCTTAGGGCGGATCTCTGGGGCCAACGTCCTGACTTTC. Amino acid sequence: CASSLGRISGANVLTF. The variable domain in full, with the rest retrieved from reference TRBV7-9 and TRBJ2-6, is DTGVSQNPRHKITKRGQNVTFRCDPISEHNRLYWYRQTLGQGPEFLTYFQNEAQLEKSRLLSDRFSAERPKGSFSTLEIQRTEQGDSAMYLCASSLGRISGANVLTFGAGSRLTVL.

The chain has TRBV18 and TRBJ2-3, with unresolved D. CDR1 and CDR2 (germline): KGHSH, LQKENI. The CDR3 runs 14 residues. Trimming removed 2 bases at V and 6 bases at J, with 12 bases between. CDR3 sequence reads: CASSPYRIEDTQYF. For the CDR3, the DNA is TGTGCCAGCTCACCATATAGAATCGAGGATACGCAGTATTTT.

V gene TRBV29-1 combines with J gene TRBJ2-7; D call uncertain. Trimming removed 5 bases at V and 4 bases at J, with 15 bases between. The V gene's germline CDR1 is SQVTM and CDR2 ANQGSEA. This CDR3 region has 13 residues. The CDR3, as DNA: TGCAGCGTTTTTTCCGGGTCGACGTACGAGCAGTACTTC. It is translated as CSVFSGSTYEQYF.

The CDR3, as DNA: TGTGCCAGTAGTGGGGCCCGGGACAGGGGGTTTTACAATGAGCAGTTCTTC. Its protein is CASSGARDRGFYNEQFF. The chain is built from TRBV19 and TRBJ2-1; 11 bases line up with TRBD1. V was clipped by 5 bases and J by 4 bases; unmatched bases: 10. Germline V lookup: CDR1 LNHDA, CDR2 SQIVND (reference sequence). The CDR3 loop spans 17 amino acids.

V gene TRBV4-3 combines with J gene TRBJ1-5; possibly TRBD1 for D (5 bases). With 2 bases removed from V and 2 bases from J, the gap between germline ends came to 10 bases. This CDR3 has 15 amino acids. CDR1 is LGHNA and CDR2 is YSLEER in the germline V gene. The CDR3 loop reads CASSQNVGGNQPQHF. CDR3 coding DNA: TGCGCCAGCAGCCAAAATGTGGGGGGCAATCAGCCCCAGCATTTT.

The chain combines TRBV19 with TRBJ2-1; D gene uncertain. Germline loops: CDR1 LNHDA, CDR2 SQIVND (reference sequence). The V end lost 3 bases, the J end lost 8 bases, and 17 bases lay between the germline ends. The CDR3 is 15 amino acids. Here the CDR3 reads CASSMERASIDEQFF. The CDR3 bases are TGTGCCAGTAGTATGGAACGGGCCTCTATAGATGAGCAGTTCTTC.

This chain connects TRBV4-3 to TRBJ2-7; 9 bases are a match to TRBD1. This CDR3 is 15 amino acids long. Germline V gene sequence: CDR1 LGHNA, CDR2 YSLEER. V shed 1 base, J shed 5 bases, and the junction held 6 bases outside the gene matches. The CDR3 here is CASSQGTGAGDEQYF. The CDR3 DNA reads TGCGCCAGCAGCCAAGGGACAGGGGCTGGAGACGAGCAGTACTTC.

This chain uses TRBV7-2 with TRBJ2-2; D uncertain. Germline CDR1 and CDR2: SGHTA and FQGNSA. V lost 6 bases and J lost 4, with 12 bases in between. There are 14 residues in the CDR3. As DNA, the CDR3 is TGTGCCAGCAGGGCCGCCCCCCGCACCGGGGAGCTGTTTTTT. Encoded protein: CASRAAPRTGELFF.

The chain couples TRBV5-5 to TRBJ1-2; D gene uncertain. Germline V gene data show CDR1 as SGHKS and CDR2 as YYEKEE (reference sequence). V was clipped by 1 base and J by 7 bases, with 17 bases between them. This CDR3 region has 15 residues. As DNA, the CDR3 is TGTGCCAGCAGCTTGAGGTCAGGACGGCGACTTGGCTACACCTTC. It specifies CASSLRSGRRLGYTF. The full variable domain, in which reference TRBV5-5 and TRBJ1-2 provide the parts outside the CDR3, is DAGVTQSPTHLIKTRGQQVTLRCSPISGHKSVSWYQQVLGQGPQFIFQYYEKEERGRGNFPDRFSARQFPNYSSELNVNALLLGDSALYLCASSLRSGRRLGYTFGSGTRLTVV.

V usage is TRBV6-1 and J usage is TRBJ1-1; D is unresolved. V gave up 6 bases and J gave up 1 base, with 9 bases separating them. This CDR3 has 13 amino acids. Germline CDR1 reads MNHNS; CDR2 reads SASEGT. CDR3 sequence reads: CASSDRENTEAFF. CDR3 coding DNA: TGTGCCAGCAGCGATCGGGAGAACACTGAAGCTTTCTTT.

This chain links TRBV9 with TRBJ2-7; 8 bases match TRBD1. Germline CDR1 SGDLS, CDR2 YYNGEE. There are 14 residues in the CDR3. J gave up 2 bases and V 0 bases, and 1 base lay outside the gene matches. The CDR3 sequence is CASSVEDRAYEQYF. CDR3 nucleotide sequence: TGTGCCAGCAGCGTAGAGGACAGGGCCTACGAGCAGTACTTC. Complete variable domain (other parts from reference TRBV9 and TRBJ2-7): DSGVTQTPKHLITATGQRVTLRCSPRSGDLSVYWYQQSLDQGLQFLIQYYNGEERAKGNILERFSAQQFPDLHSELNLSSLELGDSALYFCASSVEDRAYEQYFGPGTRLTVT.